This T cell receptor beta chain was recovered during a study of blood T cell repertoires in COVID-19. Germline trimming cut 7 bases from V and 4 bases from J; bases unmatched to any gene: 3. Per the germline V gene, CDR1 is SGHAT and CDR2 is FQNNGV. This CDR3 is 14 amino acids long. Libraries were prepared by immunoSEQ multiplex PCR; TCRdb keeps only in-frame clonotypes and omits some of them. The repertoire holds 270,000 or so clones, with 85% as singletons. The sample consisted of PBMCs or T cells enriched from blood (not recorded which). The V and J genes are TRBV11-2 and TRBJ2-1; 11 nucleotides match TRBD2. The receptor was derived from a woman between 45 and 60 years old who had been exposed to COVID-19. The CDR3 spells CASKLAGGYNEQFF. In DNA, the CDR3 is TGTGCCAGCAAGCTAGCGGGGGGTTACAATGAGCAGTTCTTC.